A single sample is the source of the 19 T cell receptor beta chains below, sequenced in a study of glioma-infiltrating T cells. Using RNA template, CDR3s of TCR alpha and beta were amplified with iRepertoire arm-PCR. Via MiXCR, TCRdb re-called the multiplex PCR reads, giving one row per CDR3 protein. The sample carries about 130,000 distinct CDR3 sequences, 20% to 25% recorded once. The sequenced material came from glioma tissue, nonneoplastic brain tissue, or PBMCs (not recorded which). These receptors came from a human donor with low-grade glioma or glioblastoma, undergoing nonglioma brain surgery, or in good health (not recorded which).

Note on this clonotype: One base away lies a much larger clone, so this may be a sequencing read error. This CDR3 is CTSSPGQGAPGYTF. The DNA for the CDR3 is TGTACCAGCAGCCCCGGACAGGGGGCGCCCGGCTACACCTTC. The chain has TRBV6-1 and TRBJ1-2; 11 bases align to TRBD1. Germline CDR1 MNHNS, CDR2 SASEGT. The CDR3 sequence is 14 residues long.

Worth noting for this clonotype: A much more abundant neighbour one base away suggests this may be a read error. No conserved phenylalanine or tryptophan is present at the end of the CDR3, so a read error is the likely explanation. The chain combines TRBV7-2 with TRBJ2-5, with D perhaps TRBD2 (6 bases). CDR3 length: 12 amino acids. The V gene's germline CDR1 is SGHTA and CDR2 FQGNSA. Deletions cut 3 bases from V and 4 bases from J, with 6 bases between. The CDR3 region is CASSFGGETQYL. The CDR3 DNA is TGTGCCAGCAGCTTCGGGGGAGAGACCCAGTACCTC.

This clonotype has at least ten counts. The rearrangement links TRBV2 to TRBJ2-3, with 7 bases fitting TRBD2. V gave up 5 bases and J gave up 4 bases; unmatched junction bases: 6. Germline V gene data show CDR1 as SNHLY and CDR2 as FYNNEI. The CDR3 spans 14 residues. CDR3 protein: CASSFLAEADTQYF. The CDR3 nucleotides read TGTGCCAGCAGTTTTCTAGCGGAGGCAGATACGCAGTATTTT.

This clonotype showed up many times. The V and J genes are TRBV7-9 and TRBJ2-3; the D gene is possibly TRBD2 (5 bases). Germline CDR1 is SEHNR and CDR2 is FQNEAQ (reference sequence). V was pared by 6 bases and J by 4 bases, with 14 bases between. The CDR3 spans 14 residues. CDR3 in amino acids: CASRLGNSADTQYF. The DNA for the CDR3 is TGTGCCAGCAGACTAGGGAATTCTGCAGATACGCAGTATTTT.

A remark on this clonotype: This sequence may be a read error, since a much larger clone differs from it by one base. V is TRBV28 and J is TRBJ1-1; D possibly corresponds to TRBD1 (6 bases). The CDR3 is made up of 13 amino acids. CDR1 is MDHEN and CDR2 is SYDVKM in the germline V gene. Trimming removed 10 bases at V and 0 bases at J, with 12 bases between. CDR3 in amino acids: CATLTGLNTEAFF. CDR3 bases: TGTGCCACCCTAACAGGGCTGAACACTGAAGCTTTCTTT.

This clonotype has ten or more counts. The rearrangement links TRBV4-1 to TRBJ2-7; D not certain. Germline V gene sequence: CDR1 MGHRA, CDR2 YSYEKL. Trimming shortened V by 1 base and J by 2 bases, and 6 bases separated the two germline ends. This CDR3 is built from 13 residues. CDR3 sequence: CASSQVQAYEQYF. For the CDR3, the DNA is TGCGCCAGCAGCCAAGTTCAAGCCTACGAGCAGTACTTC.

This clonotype was seen many times. The chain has TRBV24-1 and TRBJ2-5; D remains ambiguous. There are 13 residues in the CDR3. CDR1 and CDR2 from the germline V gene are KGHDR and SFDVKD. The V and J ends lost 2 bases and 1 base respectively, with 4 bases between them. In nucleotides, the CDR3 is TGTGCCACCAGTGATTCACCCCAAGAGACCCAGTACTTC. Amino acids: CATSDSPQETQYF.

In this sample, this clonotype turned up many times. The chain carries TRBV7-2 and TRBJ2-5, with 7 bases that match TRBD2. The CDR3 runs 15 residues. Germline V lookup: CDR1 SGHTA, CDR2 FQGNSA. The V and J ends lost 4 bases and 1 base, in that order; junction bases with no gene match: 6. The CDR3 here is CASSSTGLVQETQYF. DNA of the CDR3: TGTGCCAGCAGCTCCACCGGACTAGTCCAAGAGACCCAGTACTTC.

This chain uses TRBV19 with TRBJ2-7, with 9 bases identical to TRBD2. This CDR3 has 17 residues. The junction had 12 bases not matched to a gene; V was cut back by 4 bases and J by 2 bases. Germline assignment: CDR1 LNHDA and CDR2 SQIVND (reference sequence). The CDR3 DNA follows: TGTGCCAGTAGTAATTCGGCAGCGGGAGGTAGCGCCTACGAGCAGTACTTC. Translated: CASSNSAAGGSAYEQYF.

A word on this clonotype: A single base separates this from a much larger clone, so it may be a read error. The chain combines TRBV19 with TRBJ1-1; TRBD1 aligns across 7 bases. CDR3 length equals 13 residues. Germline CDR1 is LNHDA and CDR2 is SQIVND (reference sequence). Germline trimming cut 8 bases from V and 7 bases from J; bases unmatched to any gene: 10. The CDR3 protein is CASGTGTALEAFF. As DNA, the CDR3 is TGTGCCAGTGGTACCGGGACAGCCCTTGAAGCTTTCTTT.

This clonotype has just a few counts. The rearrangement links TRBV5-1 to TRBJ2-7; 7 bases line up with TRBD1. This CDR3 is 14 amino acids long. Germline CDR1 reads SGHRS; CDR2 reads YFSETQ. V lost 5 bases to trimming and J lost 2 bases; unmatched junction nucleotides: 7. The CDR3 DNA follows: TGCGCCAGCAGATTCGCGACAGGGACCTACGAGCAGTACTTC. As protein: CASRFATGTYEQYF.

Many counts were recorded for this clonotype. The genes are TRBV27 and TRBJ2-7, with no clear D. This CDR3 contains 14 residues. Trimming stripped 4 bases from V and 3 bases from J, with 13 bases between. Looked up from germline, CDR1 is MNHEY and CDR2 is SMNVEV (reference sequence). CDR3 region: CASSSRAAYYEQYF. The CDR3 DNA reads TGTGCCAGCAGTTCTCGGGCCGCCTACTACGAGCAGTACTTC.

As regards this clonotype: A read error may explain this, as a much larger clone is one base away. This chain links TRBV10-2 with TRBJ1-5; no definite D call. The CDR3 length is 17 residues. Germline V gene data show CDR1 as WSHSY and CDR2 as SAAADI. V dropped 5 bases and J dropped 5 bases, with 22 bases sitting between them. CDR3 in amino acids: CASSYPLSQRADQPQHF. As DNA, the CDR3 is TGCGCCAGCAGTTACCCCCTGAGCCAACGAGCGGATCAGCCCCAGCATTTT.

This clonotype turned up a few times. A clone one base away is much larger, so this may be a read error. The chain uses TRBV19 and TRBJ1-1; weak D call: TRBD1 (5 bases). This CDR3 region has 13 residues. Trimming took off 4 bases at V and 7 bases at J, with 13 bases between the two ends. Germline values: CDR1 LNHDA, CDR2 SQIVND (reference sequence). CDR3 nucleotide sequence: TGTGCCAGTAGTAATATGATTCAGGGTGAAGCTTTCTTT. It specifies CASSNMIQGEAFF.

This clonotype came up a few times. V gene TRBV4-1 combines with J gene TRBJ2-7; D is unresolved. Germline values: CDR1 MGHRA, CDR2 YSYEKL. There are 13 residues in the CDR3. The germline V and J ends were trimmed by 4 bases and 3 bases, with 10 bases remaining between them. The CDR3 spells CASSPPSVYEQYF. For the CDR3, the DNA is TGCGCCAGCAGCCCACCTTCGGTCTACGAGCAGTACTTC.

Remarks on this clonotype: A much larger clone lies one base from this, so it may be a read error. The chain has TRBV12-3 or TRBV12-4 and TRBJ2-5; D may be TRBD1 (6 bases). V lost 8 bases and J lost 1, with 14 bases in between. The CDR3 extends over 14 amino acids. The CDR3 loop is CASGWGRGQETQYF. The CDR3 DNA is TGTGCCAGCGGTTGGGGCAGGGGCCAAGAGACCCAGTACTTC.

This clonotype was observed many times. The chain employs TRBV6-1 and TRBJ1-1, with D possibly TRBD1 on 5 matching bases. The CDR3 runs to 12 residues. Per germline, CDR1 MNHNS and CDR2 SASEGT. V was cut by 2 bases and J by 7 bases, with 8 bases left in between. The CDR3 nucleotides read TGTGCCAGCAGTGAAAGACAGCATGAAGCTTTCTTT. Encoded protein: CASSERQHEAFF.

This clonotype has a single count. Since a much larger clone is just one base distant, this may be a read error. The chain links TRBV11-2 to TRBJ2-2, with TRBD2 matching over 11 bases. The V gene's germline CDR1 is SGHAT and CDR2 FQNNGV. V dropped 6 bases and J dropped 6; count of bases not matched to a gene: 27. The CDR3 runs to 22 residues. CDR3 nucleotide sequence: TGTGCCAGCAGTTCACCGGGACTAGCGGTCCATAACACCAGGGGGAAAGCCGGGGAGCTGTTTTTT. This encodes CASSSPGLAVHNTRGKAGELFF. Based on the CDR3 plus reference TRBV11-2 and TRBJ2-2, the full variable domain is EAGVAQSPRYKIIEKRQSVAFWCNPISGHATLYWYQQILGQGPKLLIQFQNNGVVDDSQLPKDRFSAERLKGVDSTLKIQPAKLEDSAVYLCASSSPGLAVHNTRGKAGELFFGEGSRLTVL.

This clonotype was observed at least ten times. V and J are TRBV6-1 and TRBJ2-6, with 8 bases lining up with TRBD1. This CDR3 is 16 amino acids long. The germline CDR1 and CDR2 sequences are MNHNS and SASEGT. Germline trimming cut 6 bases from V and 0 bases from J; bases unmatched to any gene: 4. Written as DNA, the CDR3 is TGTGCCAGCAGAATGGACAGGGACTCTGGGGCCAACGTCCTGACTTTC. It yields the protein CASRMDRDSGANVLTF.